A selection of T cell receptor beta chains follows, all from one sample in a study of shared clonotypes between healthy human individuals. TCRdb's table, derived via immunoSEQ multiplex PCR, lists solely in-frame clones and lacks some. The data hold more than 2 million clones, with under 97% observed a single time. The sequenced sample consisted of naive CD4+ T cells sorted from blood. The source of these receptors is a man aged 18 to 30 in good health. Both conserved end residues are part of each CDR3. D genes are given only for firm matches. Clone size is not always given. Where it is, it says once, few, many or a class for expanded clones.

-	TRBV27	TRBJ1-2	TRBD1	CASSLQGVANYGYTF	TGTGCCAGCAGCCTTCAGGGGGTAGCTAACTATGGCTACACCTTC
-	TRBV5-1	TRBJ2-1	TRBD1	CASSSGQGSYNEQFF	TGCGCCAGCAGCTCGGGACAGGGTTCCTACAATGAGCAGTTCTTC
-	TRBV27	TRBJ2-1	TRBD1	CASSLLGQGARNEQFF	TGTGCCAGCAGTTTATTAGGGCAGGGGGCGAGAAATGAGCAGTTCTTC
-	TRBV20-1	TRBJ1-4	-	CSAQLNEKLFF	TGCAGTGCACAGTTAAATGAAAAACTGTTTTTT
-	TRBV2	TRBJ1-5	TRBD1	CASSLQGTEPQHF	TGTGCCAGCAGTCTACAGGGGACGGAGCCCCAGCATTTT
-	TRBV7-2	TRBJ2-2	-	CASSLSGLPTNTGELFF	TGTGCCAGCAGCTTAAGCGGACTACCTACGAACACCGGGGAGCTGTTTTTT
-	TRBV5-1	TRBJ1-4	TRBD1	CASSRWTGNEKLFF	TGCGCCAGCAGCCGATGGACAGGGAATGAAAAACTGTTTTTT
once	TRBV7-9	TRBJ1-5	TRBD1	CASSLSGGTGTQPQHF	TGTGCCAGCAGCCTCTCAGGCGGGACAGGGACTCAGCCCCAGCATTTT
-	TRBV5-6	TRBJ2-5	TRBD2	CASSYGLAEYF	TGTGCCAGCAGCTACGGACTAGCGGAGTACTTC
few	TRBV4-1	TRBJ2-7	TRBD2	CASSQEGLAGVIGEQYF	TGCGCCAGCAGCCAAGAGGGCCTAGCGGGAGTGATAGGGGAGCAGTACTTC
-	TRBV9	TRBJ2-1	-	CASSGTASYNEQFF	TGTGCCAGCAGCGGGACAGCTTCCTACAATGAGCAGTTCTTC
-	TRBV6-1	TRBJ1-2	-	CASSEVTGRTF	TGTGCCAGCAGTGAAGTAACAGGGCGGACCTTC
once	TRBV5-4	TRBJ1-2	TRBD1	CASSSRQGSYGYTF	TGTGCCAGCAGCTCCAGACAGGGGTCCTATGGCTACACCTTC
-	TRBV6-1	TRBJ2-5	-	CASTPTGQETQYF	TGTGCCAGCACTCCTACTGGGCAAGAGACCCAGTACTTC
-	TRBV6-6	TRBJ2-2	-	CASSFSGVTTGELFF	TGTGCCAGCAGCTTTTCAGGGGTCACCACCGGGGAGCTGTTTTTT
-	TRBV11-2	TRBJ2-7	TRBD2	CASAPSGGSYEQYF	TGTGCCAGCGCCCCGTCGGGGGGTTCCTACGAGCAGTACTTC
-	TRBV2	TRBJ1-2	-	CASIGIDRLYGYTF	TGTGCCAGCATTGGAATCGACAGACTCTATGGCTACACCTTC
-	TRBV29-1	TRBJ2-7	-	CSVVEGYEQYF	TGCAGCGTTGTAGAGGGGTACGAGCAGTACTTC
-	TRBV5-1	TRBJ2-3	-	CASSLGLSGDTQYF	TGCGCCAGCAGCTTGGGACTCTCCGGAGATACGCAGTATTTT
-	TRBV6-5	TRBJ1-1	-	CASSYSGGTEAFF	TGTGCCAGCAGTTACTCTGGGGGAACTGAAGCTTTCTTT
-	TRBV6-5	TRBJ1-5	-	CASSYGRGDQPQHF	TGTGCCAGCAGTTACGGCAGGGGTGATCAGCCCCAGCATTTT
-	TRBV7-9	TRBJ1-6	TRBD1	CASNAEGADNSPLHF	TGTGCCAGCAACGCCGAGGGGGCGGATAATTCACCCCTCCACTTT
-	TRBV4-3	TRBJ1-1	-	CASSQDFGGREAFF	TGCGCCAGCAGCCAAGATTTTGGTGGCCGCGAAGCTTTCTTT